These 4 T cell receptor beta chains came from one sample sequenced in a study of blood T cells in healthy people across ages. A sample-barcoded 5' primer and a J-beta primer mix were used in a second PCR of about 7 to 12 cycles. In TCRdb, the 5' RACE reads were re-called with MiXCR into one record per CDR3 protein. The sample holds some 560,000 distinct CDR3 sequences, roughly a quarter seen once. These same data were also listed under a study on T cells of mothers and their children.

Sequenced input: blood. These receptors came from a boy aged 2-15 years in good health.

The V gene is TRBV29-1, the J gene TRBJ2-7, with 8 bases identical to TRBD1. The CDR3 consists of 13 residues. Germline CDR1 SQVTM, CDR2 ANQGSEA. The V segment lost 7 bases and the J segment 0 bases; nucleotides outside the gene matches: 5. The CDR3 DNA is TGCAGCGGGCGGACAGGGAGCTCCTACGAGCAGTACTTC. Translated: CSGRTGSSYEQYF.

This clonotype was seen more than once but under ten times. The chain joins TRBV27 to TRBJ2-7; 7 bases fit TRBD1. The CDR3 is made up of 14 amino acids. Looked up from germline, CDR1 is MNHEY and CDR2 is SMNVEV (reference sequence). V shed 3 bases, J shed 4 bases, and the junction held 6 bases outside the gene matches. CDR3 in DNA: TGTGCCAGCAGTTTGGGACAGAACCTATACGAGCAGTACTTC. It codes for CASSLGQNLYEQYF.

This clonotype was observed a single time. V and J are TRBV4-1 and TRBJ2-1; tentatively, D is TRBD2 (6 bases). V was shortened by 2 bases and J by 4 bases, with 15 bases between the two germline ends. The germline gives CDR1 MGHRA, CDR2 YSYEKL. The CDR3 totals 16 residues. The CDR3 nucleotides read TGCGCCAGCAGCCAAATCCGCGGGACGGGGTACAATGAGCAGTTCTTC. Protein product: CASSQIRGTGYNEQFF.

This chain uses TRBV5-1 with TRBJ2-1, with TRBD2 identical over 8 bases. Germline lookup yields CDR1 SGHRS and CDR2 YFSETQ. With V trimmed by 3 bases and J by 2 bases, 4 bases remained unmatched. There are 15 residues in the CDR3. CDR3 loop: CASSSGGGTYNEQFF. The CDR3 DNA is TGCGCCAGCAGCTCCGGGGGGGGGACCTACAATGAGCAGTTCTTC.